This T cell receptor beta chain was identified during a study of cytomegalovirus exposure and HLA in healthy donors. The V gene's germline CDR1 is MGHRA and CDR2 YSYEKL. This CDR3 contains 14 residues. The V end lost 0 bases, the J end lost 7 bases, and 10 bases lay between the germline ends. Repertoires were generated with immunoSEQ multiplex PCR, while TCRdb's copy carries only in-frame clones and drops some. The data contain some 250,000 clones, around 90% of them seen just once; the ten biggest clones take up 0.37%. This TCR derives from a woman under 30 in good health and CMV-seronegative. The specimen sequenced was PBMCs. This sequence joins TRBV4-1 and TRBJ2-1, with D maybe TRBD1 (6 bases). CDR3 amino acids: CASSQDSRGNEQFF. CDR3 DNA: TGCGCCAGCAGCCAAGACTCCAGGGGTAATGAGCAGTTCTTC.